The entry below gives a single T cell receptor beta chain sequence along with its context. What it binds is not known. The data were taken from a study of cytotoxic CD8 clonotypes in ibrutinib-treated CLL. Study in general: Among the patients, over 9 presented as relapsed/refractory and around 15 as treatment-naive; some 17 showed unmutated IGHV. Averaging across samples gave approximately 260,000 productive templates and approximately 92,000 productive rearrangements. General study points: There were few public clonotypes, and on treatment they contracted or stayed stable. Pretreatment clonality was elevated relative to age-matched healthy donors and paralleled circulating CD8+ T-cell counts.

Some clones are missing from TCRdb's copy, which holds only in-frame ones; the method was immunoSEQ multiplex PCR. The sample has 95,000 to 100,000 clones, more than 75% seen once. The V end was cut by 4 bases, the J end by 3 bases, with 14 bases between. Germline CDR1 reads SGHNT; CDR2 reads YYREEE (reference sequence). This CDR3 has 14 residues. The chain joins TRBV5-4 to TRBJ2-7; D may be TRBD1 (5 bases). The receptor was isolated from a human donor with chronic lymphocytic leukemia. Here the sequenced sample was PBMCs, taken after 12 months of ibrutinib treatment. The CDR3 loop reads CASSPSARVYEQYF. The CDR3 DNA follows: TGTGCCAGCAGCCCATCGGCCAGGGTCTACGAGCAGTACTTC. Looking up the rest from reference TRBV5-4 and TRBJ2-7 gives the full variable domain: ETGVTQSPTHLIKTRGQQVTLRCSSQSGHNTVSWYQQALGQGPQFIFQYYREEENGRGNFPPRFSGLQFPNYSSELNVNALELDDSALYLCASSPSARVYEQYFGPGTRLTVT.